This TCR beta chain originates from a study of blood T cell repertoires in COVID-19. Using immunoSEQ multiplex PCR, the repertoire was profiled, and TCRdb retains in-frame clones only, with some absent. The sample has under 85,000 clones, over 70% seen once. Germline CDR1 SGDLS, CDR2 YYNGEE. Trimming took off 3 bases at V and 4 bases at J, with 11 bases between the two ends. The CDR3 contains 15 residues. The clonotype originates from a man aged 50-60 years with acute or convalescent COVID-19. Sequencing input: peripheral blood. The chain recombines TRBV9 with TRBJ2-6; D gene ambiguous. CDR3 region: CASSAPGYGANVLTF. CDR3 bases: TGTGCCAGCAGCGCACCAGGTTACGGGGCCAACGTCCTGACTTTC.